This T cell receptor beta chain was obtained from a study of shared T cell receptors in the human thymus. CDR1 ENHRY and CDR2 SYGVKD come from the germline V gene. V lost 5 bases and J lost 2; bases outside the gene matches: 5. The CDR3 loop spans 16 amino acids. Assay: immunoSEQ multiplex PCR; the TCRdb copy retains only in-frame clones and omits some. The sample consists of under 700,000 clones, more than 75% of them appearing once. These same records also appear under a second study, on human thymus T cells. That source reports: Corrective heart surgery yielded resections, and these provided the thymus tissue. Thymic and blood repertoires appeared to carry a bias in their V and J gene usage.

The chain combines TRBV10-3 with TRBJ2-1, with 11 bases matching TRBD2. The sequenced sample consisted of thymocytes. This TCR was sampled from a boy under two years old with a congenital heart defect. CDR3 nucleotides: TGTGCCATCAGTACGACGGGACTAGCGGCCTACAATGAGCAGTTCTTC. It translates to CAISTTGLAAYNEQFF.